The T cell receptor (beta chain) under discussion was sequenced for a study of blood T cell repertoires in COVID-19. The CDR3 has 15 residues. CDR1 MNHEY and CDR2 SVGAGI come from the germline V gene. V lost 0 bases, J lost 6 bases, and 6 bases stayed unmatched. Per the original methods: Scientists estimated how many nucleated cells there were by amplifying reference gene primers. Sequencing was performed with immunoSEQ multiplex PCR; in TCRdb, only in-frame clones are kept and a portion is missing. V and J calls and clone size are those listed in that table; D and trimming were worked out from the DNA. The data contain over 150,000 clones, over 90% of them singletons.

Sequenced input: peripheral blood. The chain joins TRBV6-5 to TRBJ1-1; 8 bases align to TRBD1. This clonotype was sampled from a man aged 50 to 59 with acute or convalescent COVID-19. The CDR3 DNA follows: TGTGCCAGCAGTTACTCGGTCAGGGGGCTATCTGAAGCTTTCTTT. The encoded protein is CASSYSVRGLSEAFF.